This TCR beta chain was sequenced in a study of cytomegalovirus exposure and HLA in healthy donors. Study-wide results and limits: There were some V segments, including TRBV6-2 and TRBV6-3, excluded as indistinguishable. A later analysis linked a missense DCLRE1C variant to TCR beta V- and J-gene trimming.

For this clone: Its antigen remains unidentified.

The CDR3 has 14 residues. Germline CDR1 and CDR2: LGHNA and YSLEER. V lost 4 bases and J lost 9; bases outside the gene matches: 6. Nominally healthy donors provided the samples, though records likely missed some immune exposures. The primer mix had 60 Vbeta and 13 Jbeta primers. As originally analysed: Roughly 80 million unique TCR beta chains, roughly 10 million shared, were counted in a later analysis. TCRdb's table, derived via immunoSEQ multiplex PCR, lists solely in-frame clones and lacks some. V, J and clone size were drawn from that table, and D and trimming were deduced from the DNA. This listing includes just under 90,000 clones.

The clonotype originates from a girl between 10 and 17 years old in good health and CMV-seropositive. The rearrangement joins TRBV4-3 to TRBJ1-6; TRBD1 matches at 7 bases. Material for sequencing was PBMCs. CDR3 nucleotide sequence: TGCGCCAGCAGCCGAGACAGGGAAGGTTCACCCCTCCACTTT. Its protein is CASSRDREGSPLHF.